This passage covers 14 T cell receptor beta chains from one sample sequenced in a study of molecular identifiers for immune sequencing clone quantification. TCRdb re-derived calls from the PCR reads in MiXCR, one entry per CDR3 protein. The sample records about 330,000 distinct CDR3 sequences, roughly 24% being singletons. The sample was naive CD8+ T cells from blood, with Jurkat cell RNA spiked in. Sample subset: FACS-sorted CD8+CD4-CCR7+CD45RA+ naive T cells. The receptors were gathered from a human donor in good health. Some libraries in this study had Jurkat cell RNA spiked in.

This sequence joins TRBV28 and TRBJ2-7; D is undetermined. This CDR3 is 10 amino acids long. Germline assignment: CDR1 MDHEN and CDR2 SYDVKM. The V end lost 3 bases, the J end lost 5 bases, and 2 bases lay between the germline ends. The CDR3, as DNA: TGTGCCAGCAGTTTTCACGAGCAGTACTTC. Translation gives CASSFHEQYF. The full variable domain, completed using reference TRBV28 and TRBJ2-7, is DVKVTQSSRYLVKRTGEKVFLECVQDMDHENMFWYRQDPGLGLRLIYFSYDVKMKEKGDIPEGYSVSREKKERFSLILESASTNQTSMYLCASSFHEQYFGPGTRLTVT.

This clonotype was recorded many times. The CDR3: CASSLMGYFFEPQHF. For the CDR3, the DNA is TGCGCCAGCAGCTTGATGGGGTACTTTTTCGAGCCCCAGCATTTT. The chain uses TRBV5-1 and TRBJ1-5; D ambiguous. Germline CDR1 reads SGHRS; CDR2 reads YFSETQ. The V end lost 1 base, the J end lost 8 bases, and 16 bases lay between the germline ends. The CDR3 loop spans 15 amino acids.

The V call is TRBV11-2, the J call TRBJ1-3, with TRBD1 matching over 7 bases. CDR3 size: 14 residues. Trimming took 5 bases from V and 1 from J; bases not matched to a gene: 2. Germline lookup yields CDR1 SGHAT and CDR2 FQNNGV. As DNA, the CDR3 is TGTGCCAGCAGCCTGGGACAGTCTGGAAACACCATATATTTT. Translation gives CASSLGQSGNTIYF.

At least ten counts were recorded for this clonotype. This chain connects TRBV2 to TRBJ2-3; a possible D gene is TRBD1 (5 bases). V gave up 6 bases and J gave up 2 bases, with 9 bases separating them. In germline, CDR1 is SNHLY, CDR2 FYNNEI. The CDR3 totals 13 residues. This chain's CDR3 is CASRGLLTDTQYF. The CDR3 bases are TGTGCCAGCAGGGGGCTCCTCACAGATACGCAGTATTTT.

The CDR3 nucleotides read TGTGCCAGCAGCCACCCAATGTCCCGCCAAGAGACCCAGTACTTC. It encodes CASSHPMSRQETQYF. The chain recombines TRBV3-1 with TRBJ2-5, with no clear D. Germline-derived CDR1 and CDR2 are LGHDT and YNNKEL (reference sequence). The V gene lost 3 bases and the J gene lost 1 base, with 12 bases spanning the gap. This CDR3 contains 15 residues.

This chain uses TRBV11-2 with TRBJ2-7; D is unresolved. V lost 2 bases to trimming and J lost 1 base, with 9 bases between them. The CDR3 consists of 14 residues. Per germline, CDR1 SGHAT and CDR2 FQNNGV. CDR3 nucleotides: TGTGCCAGCAGCTTATCTTACAGTTCCTACGAGCAGTACTTC. Its protein is CASSLSYSSYEQYF. Full variable domain (remainder filled in from reference TRBV11-2 and TRBJ2-7): EAGVAQSPRYKIIEKRQSVAFWCNPISGHATLYWYQQILGQGPKLLIQFQNNGVVDDSQLPKDRFSAERLKGVDSTLKIQPAKLEDSAVYLCASSLSYSSYEQYFGPGTRLTVT.

The J gene is TRBJ1-4, the V gene TRBV7-9, with no clear D. CDR3 length equals 17 residues. CDR1 is SEHNR and CDR2 is FQNEAQ in the germline V gene (reference sequence). Trimming pared 2 bases from V and 4 bases from J, leaving 17 bases between. The CDR3 here is CASSLSWGASLNEKLFF. The CDR3 DNA follows: TGTGCCAGCAGCTTATCCTGGGGAGCCTCTCTTAATGAAAAACTGTTTTTT.

To note about this clonotype: A read error may explain this, as a much larger clone is one base away. The chain employs TRBV13 and TRBJ2-3; 10 bases map to TRBD2. Unmatched junction bases numbered 11, after V lost 4 bases and J lost 7 bases. The CDR3 has 16 amino acids. Germline V gene data show CDR1 as PRHDT and CDR2 as FYEKMQ (reference sequence). CDR3 nucleotide sequence: TGTGCCAGCAGCTGGCACCTAGCGGGAGATTTAAATACGCAGTATTTT. It specifies CASSWHLAGDLNTQYF. The entire variable domain, with the rest obtained from reference TRBV13 and TRBJ2-3, is as follows: AAGVIQSPRHLIKEKRETATLKCYPIPRHDTVYWYQQGPGQDPQFLISFYEKMQSDKGSIPDRFSAQQFSDYHSELNMSSLELGDSALYFCASSWHLAGDLNTQYFGPGTRLTVL.

This clonotype was recorded many times. The chain employs TRBV7-2 and TRBJ2-3, with 8 bases that match TRBD2. Germline CDR1 SGHTA, CDR2 FQGNSA. V shed 3 bases, J shed 5 bases, and the junction held 7 bases outside the gene matches. The CDR3 contains 15 residues. This chain's CDR3 is CASSLSGRGVDTQYF. CDR3 nucleotide sequence: TGTGCCAGCAGCTTGAGCGGGAGAGGGGTAGATACGCAGTATTTT. The full variable domain, rest sourced from reference TRBV7-2 and TRBJ2-3, is GAGVSQSPSNKVTEKGKDVELRCDPISGHTALYWYRQSLGQGLEFLIYFQGNSAPDKSGLPSDRFSAERTGGSVSTLTIQRTQQEDSAVYLCASSLSGRGVDTQYFGPGTRLTVL.

With respect to this clonotype: The conserved closing phenylalanine or tryptophan is absent in this CDR3, likely reflecting a read error. The V and J genes are TRBV6-2 or TRBV6-3 and TRBJ2-5, with 9 bases lining up with TRBD1. Germline CDR1 is MNHEY and CDR2 is SVGEGT. The length of the CDR3 is 18 residues. After removal of 6 bases from V and 2 bases from J, the junction contained 16 bases not matched to a gene. The CDR3 sequence: CASSRATNYRGRQETQYL. CDR3 DNA: TGTGCCAGCAGCCGCGCTACTAATTACAGGGGGCGTCAAGAGACCCAGTACCTC.

The chain links TRBV19 to TRBJ2-3; no definite D call. Germline values: CDR1 LNHDA, CDR2 SQIVND (reference sequence). This CDR3 has 15 amino acids. V shed 0 bases and J shed 3 bases, with 10 bases lying between them. CDR3 DNA: TGTGCCAGTAGTATAGATGAGTTCGCGACAGATACGCAGTATTTT. As protein: CASSIDEFATDTQYF.

This clonotype was counted at least ten times. This sequence joins TRBV24-1 and TRBJ2-7; unclear D gene. The germline CDR1 and CDR2 sequences are KGHDR and SFDVKD. The CDR3 contains 11 residues. V lost 7 bases and J lost 3, with 6 bases in between. CDR3 sequence (DNA): TGTGCCACCAGCCACGGCTACGAGCAGTACTTC. This codes for CATSHGYEQYF.

This clonotype has ten or more counts. This rearrangement joins TRBV7-9 to TRBJ2-6; TRBD1 or TRBD2 may be the D gene (6 bases each). The germline V gene has CDR1 SEHNR and CDR2 FQNEAQ (reference sequence). This CDR3 comprises 18 residues. V was shortened by 1 base and J by 3 bases, with 16 bases between the two germline ends. The CDR3 loop is CASSLVPGAGLGANVLTF. In DNA form, the CDR3 reads TGTGCCAGCAGCTTAGTTCCGGGGGCCGGACTTGGGGCCAACGTCCTGACTTTC.

This clonotype was found a few times. The genes are TRBV10-3 and TRBJ2-7; tentatively, D is TRBD1 (5 bases). Germline CDR1 ENHRY, CDR2 SYGVKD. This CDR3 spans 13 amino acids. V was cut by 0 bases and J by 6 bases, with 9 bases left in between. As DNA, the CDR3 is TGTGCCATCAGTGAGTCTTTTGGGGCCGAGCAGTACTTC. Encoded protein: CAISESFGAEQYF.